A few counts support the clone carrying this T cell receptor beta chain. This record comes from a study of blood T cell repertoires in COVID-19. Study overall: Sites in the United States, Italy and Spain provided acute and convalescent COVID-19 samples. T cells, B-cell-depleted T cells, or PBMCs provided the cDNA or gDNA that served as material.

Original processing methods: Amplification with reference gene primers provided the estimates of nucleated cell counts. Libraries were prepared by immunoSEQ multiplex PCR; TCRdb keeps only in-frame clonotypes and omits some of them. V and J calls and clone size are as listed in that table; D and trimming were resolved from the DNA. The top ten clones hold roughly 0.39% of a sample with tens of thousands of clones, roughly nine tenths of them seen once. Germline CDR1 SEHNR, CDR2 FQNEAQ (reference sequence). The length of the CDR3 is 14 residues. Trimming left V 0 bases short and J 1 base short, with 6 bases between.

Sample: peripheral blood. This TCR was recovered from a human donor in a cohort sampled during active COVID-19. The rearrangement links TRBV7-9 to TRBJ1-1, with D uncertain. The DNA of the CDR3 is TGTGCCAGCAGCTTAGCTGGAGCGAACACTGAAGCTTTCTTT. Its protein is CASSLAGANTEAFF. Together with reference TRBV7-9 and TRBJ1-1, the CDR3 gives the full variable domain: DTGVSQNPRHKITKRGQNVTFRCDPISEHNRLYWYRQTLGQGPEFLTYFQNEAQLEKSRLLSDRFSAERPKGSFSTLEIQRTEQGDSAMYLCASSLAGANTEAFFGQGTRLTVV.